These 28 T cell receptor beta chains were all obtained from the same sample, sequenced in a study of shared clonotypes between healthy human individuals. Method: immunoSEQ multiplex PCR; TCRdb's copy keeps in-frame clones and lacks some. This table holds about 490,000 clones, more than 65% found once. The sequencing sample was made of PBMCs. These receptors were collected from a middle-aged woman in good health. Some clones in this sample may be carry-over from other donors' samples.

The rearrangement joins TRBV10-2 to TRBJ2-7, with 8 nucleotides matching TRBD1. The CDR3 extends over 14 amino acids. V lost 5 bases, J lost 6 bases, and 9 bases stayed unmatched. The germline CDR1 and CDR2 sequences are WSHSY and SAAADI. The CDR3 protein is CASSMTGEVGEQYF. DNA of the CDR3: TGCGCCAGCAGTATGACAGGGGAAGTGGGCGAGCAGTACTTC.

Concerning this clone: At the DNA level, this CDR3 is encoded by other sequences in the same sample as well. The chain combines TRBV18 with TRBJ1-2, with TRBD1 identical over 9 bases. The ends lost 6 bases at V and 3 bases at J; junction bases unmatched: 2. CDR1 and CDR2 from the germline V gene are KGHSH and LQKENI. The CDR3 consists of 13 residues. DNA for the CDR3: TGTGCCAGCTCCCGACAGGGGGACTATGGCTACACCTTC. Translation: CASSRQGDYGYTF.

There are many counts of this clone. The CDR3 here is CASSERLAGGLPNEEQFF. CDR3 bases: TGTGCCAGCAGCGAACGACTAGCGGGAGGACTTCCCAACGAGGAGCAGTTCTTC. The rearrangement uses TRBV13 and TRBJ2-1; TRBD2 matches 13 bases. CDR3 length equals 18 residues. V dropped 5 bases and J dropped 10; count of bases not matched to a gene: 17. Germline V gene sequence: CDR1 PRHDT, CDR2 FYEKMQ (reference sequence).

The genes are TRBV19 and TRBJ2-1, with 7 bases that match TRBD2. The CDR3 loop spans 13 amino acids. The V segment lost 8 bases and the J segment 2 bases; nucleotides outside the gene matches: 3. Germline V lookup: CDR1 LNHDA, CDR2 SQIVND (reference sequence). The chain's CDR3 is CASGRETYNEQFF. The CDR3 DNA reads as TGTGCCAGTGGGCGGGAGACCTACAATGAGCAGTTCTTC.

The rearrangement uses TRBV5-6 and TRBJ2-7; the D gene is possibly TRBD1 (5 bases). There are 14 residues in the CDR3. V lost 4 bases, J lost 0 bases, and 11 bases lay in between. Germline CDR1 is SGHDT and CDR2 is YYEEEE. CDR3: CASSVSGYSYEQYF. CDR3 in DNA: TGTGCCAGCAGCGTCTCAGGGTACTCCTACGAGCAGTACTTC.

Remarks on this clone: A read error is likely here: a far larger clone is one base away. The sample contains more than one DNA sequence encoding this CDR3. The V gene is TRBV28, the J gene TRBJ2-2, with D perhaps TRBD1 or TRBD2 (6 bases each). The CDR3 sequence is 14 residues long. Per germline, CDR1 MDHEN and CDR2 SYDVKM. Here the CDR3 reads CASTLGGLTGELFF. The CDR3 region has the DNA TGTGCCAGCACCCTTGGGGGGCTCACCGGGGAGCTGTTCTTT.

The gene calls are TRBV6-5 and TRBJ2-7; D may be TRBD1 (6 bases). In germline, CDR1 is MNHEY, CDR2 SVGAGI. V lost 1 base, J lost 2 bases, and 12 bases lay in between. There are 15 residues in the CDR3. CDR3 sequence (DNA): TGTGCCAGCAGTTACTTAGAGGGGGAAGCCTACGAGCAGTACTTC. It specifies CASSYLEGEAYEQYF.

The chain links TRBV27 to TRBJ2-4; 9 bases are shared with TRBD1. The V segment lost 2 bases and the J segment 5 bases; nucleotides outside the gene matches: 4. In germline, CDR1 is MNHEY, CDR2 SMNVEV (reference sequence). This CDR3 is built from 15 residues. CDR3 bases: TGTGCCAGCAGTTTAGGAGGGACAGGGCAAAACATTCAGTACTTC. Translation: CASSLGGTGQNIQYF.

The genes are TRBV2 and TRBJ2-4; D unresolved. This CDR3 comprises 13 residues. Per germline, CDR1 SNHLY and CDR2 FYNNEI. With 4 bases removed from V and 3 bases from J, the gap between germline ends came to 7 bases. CDR3 nucleotides: TGTGCCAGCAGTGGTTCCCTCAAAAACATTCAGTACTTC. The encoded protein is CASSGSLKNIQYF.

Points on this clone: In the same sample, other DNA sequences code for this CDR3. The chain links TRBV9 to TRBJ2-5, with D perhaps matching TRBD1 (6 bases). Trimming cost V 0 bases and J 5 bases, with 14 bases left between them. Per germline, CDR1 SGDLS and CDR2 YYNGEE. CDR3 length equals 15 residues. The CDR3 region is CASSVGGGVAETQYF. The DNA for the CDR3 is TGTGCCAGCAGCGTAGGAGGGGGAGTCGCTGAGACCCAGTACTTC.

In its sample, this clone was seen once. The chain carries TRBV7-9 and TRBJ2-7; the D gene is possibly TRBD1 (6 bases). Trimming cost V 3 bases and J 3 bases, with 9 bases left between them. Germline CDR1 is SEHNR and CDR2 is FQNEAQ (reference sequence). The CDR3 totals 13 residues. The CDR3 DNA is TGTGCCAGCAGCTTCGGACAGTTCTACGAGCAGTACTTC. Residues: CASSFGQFYEQYF.

V is TRBV5-4 and J is TRBJ2-3, with a tentative D call TRBD2 (6 bases). Germline CDR1 SGHNT, CDR2 YYREEE (reference sequence). V lost 4 bases, J lost 2 bases, and 17 bases lay in between. This CDR3 has 16 amino acids. In DNA form, the CDR3 reads TGTGCCAGCAGCACGGGCCTAGCGTCAGACACAGATACGCAGTATTTT. This translates into CASSTGLASDTDTQYF.

This clone was seen only once. The V gene is TRBV7-3, the J gene TRBJ1-2, with 8 bases lining up with TRBD1. Trimming took 4 bases from V and 4 from J; bases not matched to a gene: 8. Germline values: CDR1 SGHTA, CDR2 FQGTGA. This CDR3 comprises 15 residues. CDR3 sequence (DNA): TGTGCCAGCAGCTACACAGGGGGGACTTCCTATGGCTACACCTTC. Its protein is CASSYTGGTSYGYTF.

V is TRBV7-3 and J is TRBJ2-2; D ambiguous. Germline V gene lookup returns CDR1 SGHTA and CDR2 FQGTGA. The CDR3 consists of 13 residues. The V and J ends lost 2 bases and 7 bases respectively, with 8 bases between them. The CDR3 sequence is CASSLWDGGELFF. The CDR3 coding sequence is TGTGCCAGCAGCTTATGGGATGGCGGGGAGCTGTTTTTT.

About this clone: A far larger clone is only one base removed, so a read error is likely. The chain uses TRBV27 and TRBJ1-1, with D possibly matching TRBD1 (6 bases). Trimming pared 1 base from V and 1 base from J, leaving 10 bases between. The CDR3 runs 15 residues. CDR1 and CDR2 from the germline V gene are MNHEY and SMNVEV (reference sequence). The CDR3 DNA reads as TGTGCCAGCAGTTTATGGGGGGCAGAGAACACTGAAGCTTTCTTT. It specifies CASSLWGAENTEAFF.

This chain links TRBV9 with TRBJ1-2, with D tentatively TRBD1 (5 bases). Germline values: CDR1 SGDLS, CDR2 YYNGEE. V lost 0 bases and J 1 base, leaving 10 bases between the germline ends. This CDR3 has 15 amino acids. The CDR3 sequence is CASSVVRDGNYGYTF. The CDR3 DNA is TGTGCCAGCAGCGTAGTAAGGGACGGTAACTATGGCTACACCTTC.

The rearrangement joins TRBV4-2 to TRBJ2-3; D gene ambiguous. Germline assignment: CDR1 LGHNA and CDR2 YNFKEQ. The CDR3 covers 16 residues. V shed 4 bases and J shed 0 bases, with 14 bases lying between them. The CDR3 reads CASSRQPTPSTDTQYF. The CDR3 coding sequence is TGTGCCAGCAGCCGCCAACCGACCCCGAGCACAGATACGCAGTATTTT.

The chain links TRBV28 to TRBJ1-3; D is uncertain. This CDR3 contains 14 residues. Germline loops: CDR1 MDHEN, CDR2 SYDVKM. Trimming cost V 4 bases and J 5 bases, with 12 bases left between them. The CDR3 coding sequence is TGTGCCAGCAGTTCCCCAGGTACAAGAAACACCATATATTTT. Its protein product is CASSSPGTRNTIYF.

With regard to this clone: Since a far larger clone is one base different, this is likely a read error. The same CDR3 is also encoded by other DNA sequences in this sample. J is TRBJ1-3 and V is TRBV4-2, with unresolved D. The V and J ends lost 1 base and 0 bases respectively, with 10 bases between them. The length of the CDR3 is 16 residues. In germline, CDR1 is LGHNA, CDR2 YNFKEQ. CDR3 sequence reads: CASSQVGSPSGNTIYF. CDR3 DNA sequence: TGTGCCAGCAGCCAAGTTGGGTCCCCCTCTGGAAACACCATATATTTT.

With regard to this clone: The likely explanation is a read error, given a far larger clone one base away. The rearrangement joins TRBV10-3 to TRBJ2-5, with D possibly matching TRBD1 (5 bases). Germline V lookup: CDR1 ENHRY, CDR2 SYGVKD. This CDR3 comprises 13 residues. CDR3 bases: TGTGTCATCAGTGCCAGGGCCCAAGAGACCCAGTACTTC. Its protein is CVISARAQETQYF.

Comments on this clone: This probably arose from a read error, given a far larger clone one base away. The sample contains more than one DNA sequence encoding this CDR3. The chain recombines TRBV30 with TRBJ1-2; D unresolved. Germline V gene lookup returns CDR1 GTSNPN and CDR2 SVGIG (reference sequence). Trimming removed 4 bases from V and 8 bases from J, with 20 bases in between. This CDR3 comprises 14 residues. Here the CDR3 reads CAWNGKGGVGGYTF. The CDR3 DNA follows: TGTGCCTGGAACGGAAAAGGTGGCGTAGGGGGCTACACCTTC. Based on the CDR3 plus reference TRBV30 and TRBJ1-2, the full variable domain is SQTIHQWPATLVQPVGSPLSLECTVEGTSNPNLYWYRQAAGRGLQLLFYSVGIGQISSEVPQNLSASRPQDRQFILSSKKLLLSDSGFYLCAWNGKGGVGGYTFGSGTRLTVV.

The chain combines TRBV7-9 with TRBJ1-2; the D gene is possibly TRBD1 (6 bases). V lost 2 bases and J lost 1, with 14 bases in between. The germline gives CDR1 SEHNR, CDR2 FQNEAQ (reference sequence). CDR3 length: 16 residues. The CDR3: CASSLPGVRYNYGYTF. CDR3 nucleotide sequence: TGTGCCAGCAGCTTACCAGGGGTCCGGTATAACTATGGCTACACCTTC.

Worth noting for this clone: Only one base separates this from a far larger clonotype, so it likely reflects a read error. Within the sample, other DNA sequences also encode this same CDR3. The chain carries TRBV29-1 and TRBJ1-4; D is unresolved. CDR1 is SQVTM, CDR2 ANQGSEA, per germline. There are 12 residues in the CDR3. CDR3 nucleotide sequence: TGCAGCGCTGGGTGGGCGGGTGAAAAACTGTTCTTT. This sequence encodes CSAGWAGEKLFF.

The rearrangement joins TRBV6-5 to TRBJ2-2; the D gene is possibly TRBD2 (6 bases). The CDR3 spans 15 residues. V lost 2 bases and J lost 4, with 11 bases in between. From germline, CDR1 is MNHEY and CDR2 SVGAGI. CDR3 amino acids: CASSYLGGSTGELFF. The CDR3 coding sequence is TGTGCCAGCAGTTACCTGGGGGGTAGCACCGGGGAGCTGTTTTTT.

A note on this clone: This likely reflects a read error, since a far larger clone is one base away. This chain connects TRBV27 to TRBJ1-1; D unclear. The V end lost 3 bases, the J end lost 4 bases, and 9 bases lay between the germline ends. CDR1 is MNHEY, CDR2 SMNVEV, per germline (reference sequence). The CDR3 is made up of 13 amino acids. CDR3 DNA sequence: TGTGCCAGCAGTTTTCCGGGATTCACTGAAGCTTTCTTT. It specifies CASSFPGFTEAFF.

V is TRBV5-1 and J is TRBJ2-7; D might be TRBD1 (6 bases). Germline V gene sequence: CDR1 SGHRS, CDR2 YFSETQ. The ends were cut back, 4 bases at V and 5 bases at J, with 16 bases in the middle. The CDR3 runs 14 residues. CDR3 sequence reads: CASSPPRGSDEQYF. In DNA, the CDR3 is TGCGCCAGCAGCCCCCCGAGGGGGTCAGACGAGCAGTACTTC. Full variable domain (outside the CDR3, taken from reference TRBV5-1 and TRBJ2-7): KAGVTQTPRYLIKTRGQQVTLSCSPISGHRSVSWYQQTPGQGLQFLFEYFSETQRNKGNFPGRFSGRQFSNSRSEMNVSTLELGDSALYLCASSPPRGSDEQYFGPGTRLTVT.

In this sample, this clone turned up once. The chain combines TRBV2 with TRBJ1-2, with D possibly TRBD1 on 6 matching bases. Germline V CDR1 and CDR2: SNHLY, FYNNEI. The CDR3 length is 14 residues. V lost 6 bases and J lost 4, with 15 bases in between. The CDR3: CASRRSGHPYGYTF. The CDR3 nucleotides read TGTGCCAGCAGAAGGTCGGGACACCCCTATGGCTACACCTTC.

This clone is a singleton in its sample. The gene calls are TRBV7-8 and TRBJ1-1; D gene uncertain. This CDR3 contains 15 residues. Germline lookup yields CDR1 SGHVS and CDR2 FQNEAQ. V shed 1 base and J shed 2 bases, with 11 bases lying between them. The CDR3 protein is CASSLGASLNTEAFF. CDR3 sequence (DNA): TGTGCCAGCAGCTTAGGGGCCAGCCTAAACACTGAAGCTTTCTTT.